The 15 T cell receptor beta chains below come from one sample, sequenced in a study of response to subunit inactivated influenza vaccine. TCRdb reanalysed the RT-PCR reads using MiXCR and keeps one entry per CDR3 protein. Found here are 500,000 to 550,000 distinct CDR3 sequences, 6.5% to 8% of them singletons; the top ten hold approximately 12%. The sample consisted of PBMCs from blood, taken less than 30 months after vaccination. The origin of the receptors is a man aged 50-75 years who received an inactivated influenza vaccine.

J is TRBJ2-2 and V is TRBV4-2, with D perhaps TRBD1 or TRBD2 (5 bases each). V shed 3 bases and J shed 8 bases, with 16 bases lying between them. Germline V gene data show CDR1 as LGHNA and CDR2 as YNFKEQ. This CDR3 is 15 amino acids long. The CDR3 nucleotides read TGTGCCAGCAGCCAGGGGACGGACGAAGTAGGGGAGCTGTTTTTT. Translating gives CASSQGTDEVGELFF.

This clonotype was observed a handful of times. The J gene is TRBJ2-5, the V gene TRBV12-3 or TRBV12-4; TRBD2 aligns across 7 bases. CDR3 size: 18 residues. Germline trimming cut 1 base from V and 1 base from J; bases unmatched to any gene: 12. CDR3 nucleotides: TGTGCCAGCAGTTTAGGTGGACTACCGGGGGGACTCCAAGAGACCCAGTACTTC. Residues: CASSLGGLPGGLQETQYF.

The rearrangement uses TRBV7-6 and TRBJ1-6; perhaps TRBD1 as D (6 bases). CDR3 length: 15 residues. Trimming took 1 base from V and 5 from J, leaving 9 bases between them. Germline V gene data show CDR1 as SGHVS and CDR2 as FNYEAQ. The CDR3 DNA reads TGTGCCAGCAGCTTAGGGGGGCCCAATAATTCACCCCTCCACTTT. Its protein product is CASSLGGPNNSPLHF. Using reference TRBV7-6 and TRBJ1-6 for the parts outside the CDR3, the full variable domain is GAGVSQSPRYKVTKRGQDVALRCDPISGHVSLYWYRQALGQGPEFLTYFNYEAQQDKSGLPNDRFSAERPEGSISTLTIQRTEQRDSAMYRCASSLGGPNNSPLHFGNGTRLTVT.

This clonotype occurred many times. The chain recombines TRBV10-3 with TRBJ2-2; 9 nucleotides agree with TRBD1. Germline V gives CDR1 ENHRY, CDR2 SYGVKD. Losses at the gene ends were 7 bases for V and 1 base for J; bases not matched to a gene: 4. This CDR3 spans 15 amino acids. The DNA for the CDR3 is TGTGCCATCAATACAGGGGGCGTGAACACCGGGGAGCTGTTTTTT. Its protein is CAINTGGVNTGELFF.

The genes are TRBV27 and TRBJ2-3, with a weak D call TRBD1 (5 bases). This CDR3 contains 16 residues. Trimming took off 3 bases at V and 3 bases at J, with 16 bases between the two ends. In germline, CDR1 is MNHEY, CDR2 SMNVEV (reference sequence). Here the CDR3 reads CASSLSPWGQTDTQYF. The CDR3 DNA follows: TGTGCCAGCAGTTTGTCACCGTGGGGCCAAACAGATACGCAGTATTTT.

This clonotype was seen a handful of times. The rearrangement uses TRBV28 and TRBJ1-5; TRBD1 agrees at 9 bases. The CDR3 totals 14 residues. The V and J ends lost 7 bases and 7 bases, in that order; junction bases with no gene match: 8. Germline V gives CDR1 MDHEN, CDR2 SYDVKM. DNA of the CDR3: TGTGCCAGCATCCGGACAGGGGAGAGACAGCCCCAGCATTTT. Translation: CASIRTGERQPQHF.

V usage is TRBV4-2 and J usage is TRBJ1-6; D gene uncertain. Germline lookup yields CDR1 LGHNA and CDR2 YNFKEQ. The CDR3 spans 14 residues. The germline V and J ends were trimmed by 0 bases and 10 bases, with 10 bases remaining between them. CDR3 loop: CASSQETSGSPLHF. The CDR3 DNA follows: TGTGCCAGCAGCCAAGAAACTAGTGGGTCACCCCTCCACTTT.

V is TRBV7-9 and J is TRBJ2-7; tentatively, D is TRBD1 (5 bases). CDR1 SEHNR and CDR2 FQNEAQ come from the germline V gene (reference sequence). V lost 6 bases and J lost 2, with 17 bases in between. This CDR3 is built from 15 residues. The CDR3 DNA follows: TGTGCCAGCAGTTCCCCCACAGGTCCCGCCTACGAGCAGTACTTC. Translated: CASSSPTGPAYEQYF. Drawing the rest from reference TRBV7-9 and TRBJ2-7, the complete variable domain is DTGVSQNPRHKITKRGQNVTFRCDPISEHNRLYWYRQTLGQGPEFLTYFQNEAQLEKSRLLSDRFSAERPKGSFSTLEIQRTEQGDSAMYLCASSSPTGPAYEQYFGPGTRLTVT.

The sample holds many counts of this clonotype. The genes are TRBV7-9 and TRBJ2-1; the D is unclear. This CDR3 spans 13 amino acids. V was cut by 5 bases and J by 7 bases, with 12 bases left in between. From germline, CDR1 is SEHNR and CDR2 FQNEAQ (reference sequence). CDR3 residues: CASSQSGWNEQFF. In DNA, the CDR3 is TGTGCCAGCAGCCAATCAGGATGGAATGAGCAGTTCTTC.

CDR3 residues: CSAFSGSYEQYF. Written as DNA, the CDR3 is TGCAGTGCTTTTAGCGGGAGTTACGAGCAGTACTTC. The chain links TRBV20-1 to TRBJ2-7; TRBD2 aligns across 9 bases. Unmatched junction bases numbered 3, after V lost 5 bases and J lost 4 bases. The CDR3 sequence is 12 residues long. Germline values: CDR1 DFQATT, CDR2 SNEGSKA (reference sequence).

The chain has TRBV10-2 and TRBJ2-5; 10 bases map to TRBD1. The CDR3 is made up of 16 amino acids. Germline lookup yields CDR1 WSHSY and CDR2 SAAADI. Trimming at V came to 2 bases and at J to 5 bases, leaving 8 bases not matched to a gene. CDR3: CASSELRQGALETQYF. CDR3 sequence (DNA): TGCGCCAGCAGTGAGCTAAGACAGGGGGCTTTGGAGACCCAGTACTTC.

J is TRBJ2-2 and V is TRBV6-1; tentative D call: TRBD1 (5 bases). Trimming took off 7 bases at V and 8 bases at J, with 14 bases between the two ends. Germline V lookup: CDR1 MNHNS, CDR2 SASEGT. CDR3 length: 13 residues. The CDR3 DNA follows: TGTGCCAGCATCAGGGCATGGGCAGGGGAGCTGTTTTTT. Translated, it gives CASIRAWAGELFF.

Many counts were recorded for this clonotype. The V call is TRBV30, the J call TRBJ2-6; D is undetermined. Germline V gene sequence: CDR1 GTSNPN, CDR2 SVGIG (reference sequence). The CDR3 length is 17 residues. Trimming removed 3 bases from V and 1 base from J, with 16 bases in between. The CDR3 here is CAWSKSKGYSGANVLTF. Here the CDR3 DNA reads TGTGCCTGGAGCAAAAGTAAGGGCTATTCTGGGGCCAACGTCCTGACTTTC.

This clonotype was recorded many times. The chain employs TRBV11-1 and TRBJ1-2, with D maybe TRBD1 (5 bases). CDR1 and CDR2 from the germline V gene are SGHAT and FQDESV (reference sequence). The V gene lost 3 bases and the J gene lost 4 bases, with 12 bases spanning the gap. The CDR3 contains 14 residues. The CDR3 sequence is CASSLQGEVYGYTF. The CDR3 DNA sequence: TGTGCCAGCAGCTTGCAGGGAGAGGTCTATGGCTACACCTTC.

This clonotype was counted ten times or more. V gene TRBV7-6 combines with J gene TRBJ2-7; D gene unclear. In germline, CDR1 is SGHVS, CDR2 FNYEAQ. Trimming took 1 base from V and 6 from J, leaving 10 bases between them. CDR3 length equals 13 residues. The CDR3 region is CASSLERWSEQYF. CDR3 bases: TGTGCCAGCAGCTTAGAGCGTTGGAGCGAGCAGTACTTC. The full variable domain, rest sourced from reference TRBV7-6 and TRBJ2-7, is GAGVSQSPRYKVTKRGQDVALRCDPISGHVSLYWYRQALGQGPEFLTYFNYEAQQDKSGLPNDRFSAERPEGSISTLTIQRTEQRDSAMYRCASSLERWSEQYFGPGTRLTVT.